The 24 T cell receptor beta chains given below trace back to one sample, sequenced in a study of T cells in Graves' hyperthyroidism and ophthalmopathy. From RNA transcripts, TCR beta CDR3 regions were amplified. The HTBI primer set was used in a first-round RT-PCR of the TCR CDR3. TCRdb ran MiXCR on the multiplex PCR reads and lists one entry per CDR3 protein. The table shows some 500,000 distinct CDR3 sequences, with about 15% occurring only once. Source material: blood. The receptor set was obtained from a woman aged 18-29 years with Graves' hyperthyroidism.

In this sample, this clonotype turned up many times. This chain connects TRBV2 to TRBJ1-1, with 8 bases identical to TRBD1. There are 15 residues in the CDR3. Looked up from germline, CDR1 is SNHLY and CDR2 is FYNNEI. V lost 11 bases to trimming and J lost 6 bases; unmatched junction nucleotides: 17. DNA for the CDR3: TGTGCCGGCGGACAGGGCTCCCACTTTAGCGCTGAAGCTTTCTTT. Translated: CAGGQGSHFSAEAFF.

This clonotype came up many times. The chain carries TRBV7-2 and TRBJ2-3; D gene uncertain. Germline V CDR1 and CDR2: SGHTA, FQGNSA. This CDR3 region has 13 residues. V shed 1 base and J shed 7 bases, with 9 bases lying between them. CDR3 sequence reads: CASSLGVSNTQYF. The CDR3 DNA reads TGTGCCAGCAGCTTAGGGGTTAGCAATACGCAGTATTTT.

Of note for this clonotype: A much larger clone differs from this one at a single base, so this may be a read error. The chain links TRBV10-3 to TRBJ1-6; D call uncertain. The V gene lost 10 bases and the J gene lost 0 bases, with 13 bases spanning the gap. Germline V gene lookup returns CDR1 ENHRY and CDR2 SYGVKD. This CDR3 has 15 residues. CDR3 DNA sequence: TGTGCCAGCATGGAGCACTTCTCCTATAATTCACCCCTCCACTTT. This sequence encodes CASMEHFSYNSPLHF.

This clonotype came up many times. The chain is built from TRBV5-1 and TRBJ2-3; D is uncertain. V was trimmed by 4 bases and J by 2 bases, leaving 5 bases between them. Per germline, CDR1 SGHRS and CDR2 YFSETQ. This CDR3 has 12 residues. CDR3 in amino acids: CASSQNTDTQYF. CDR3 in DNA: TGCGCCAGCAGCCAAAACACAGATACGCAGTATTTT.

This rearrangement joins TRBV4-1 to TRBJ2-2, with TRBD2 as a possible D gene (5 bases). The germline V gene has CDR1 MGHRA and CDR2 YSYEKL. V gave up 5 bases and J gave up 0 bases, with 10 bases separating them. This CDR3 has 15 residues. The CDR3, as DNA: TGCGCCAGCAGCTTTGACGGGGCGAACACCGGGGAGCTGTTTTTT. Translating gives CASSFDGANTGELFF.

This clonotype was seen many times. The chain is built from TRBV27 and TRBJ1-3; D is uncertain. The germline V and J ends were trimmed by 7 bases and 8 bases, with 9 bases remaining between them. The CDR3 has 11 residues. The germline gives CDR1 MNHEY, CDR2 SMNVEV (reference sequence). CDR3 in amino acids: CASMLGDTIYF. CDR3 in DNA: TGTGCCAGCATGCTCGGGGACACCATATATTTT.

The chain carries TRBV6-2 or TRBV6-3 and TRBJ2-3; D is unresolved. Germline V CDR1 and CDR2: MNHEY, SVGEGT. The CDR3 extends over 16 amino acids. Trimming removed 6 bases at V and 0 bases at J, with 16 bases between. This CDR3 reads CASSHLSAPSTDTQYF. The CDR3 coding sequence is TGTGCCAGCAGCCACCTCTCAGCGCCTAGCACAGATACGCAGTATTTT.

A remark on this clonotype: A much larger clone lies a single base off, so this may be a read error. This sequence joins TRBV5-1 and TRBJ1-2; D remains ambiguous. Germline CDR1 is SGHRS and CDR2 is YFSETQ. There are 16 residues in the CDR3. This CDR3 is CVSSLASHSEDYGYTF. The CDR3 DNA sequence: TGCGTCAGCAGCTTGGCCTCGCACAGCGAGGACTATGGCTACACCTTC. Full variable domain (outside the CDR3, taken from reference TRBV5-1 and TRBJ1-2): KAGVTQTPRYLIKTRGQQVTLSCSPISGHRSVSWYQQTPGQGLQFLFEYFSETQRNKGNFPGRFSGRQFSNSRSEMNVSTLELGDSALYLCVSSLASHSEDYGYTFGSGTRLTVV.

The V gene is TRBV30, the J gene TRBJ2-1; possibly TRBD2 for D (5 bases). The CDR3 extends over 11 amino acids. The V and J ends lost 5 bases and 6 bases respectively, with 8 bases between them. The germline gives CDR1 GTSNPN, CDR2 SVGIG (reference sequence). CDR3 amino acids: CAWGTSNEQFF. CDR3 sequence (DNA): TGTGCCTGGGGCACTAGCAATGAGCAGTTCTTC.

This clonotype was recorded at least ten times. The chain has TRBV11-2 and TRBJ1-2; tentatively, D is TRBD1 (6 bases). V was cut by 1 base and J by 6 bases, with 9 bases left in between. The CDR3 covers 13 residues. Germline V lookup: CDR1 SGHAT, CDR2 FQNNGV. For the CDR3, the DNA is TGTGCCAGCAGCTTAGCCAGGGGAGATGGCTACACCTTC. It encodes CASSLARGDGYTF.

The rearrangement joins TRBV20-1 to TRBJ2-7; TRBD1 matches 7 bases. J lost 3 bases, V lost 1 base, and 3 bases had no gene match. CDR3 length equals 13 residues. Germline V gene lookup returns CDR1 DFQATT and CDR2 SNEGSKA (reference sequence). CDR3 nucleotides: TGCAGTGCTAGAGTCCGGGACAGCTACGAGCAGTACGTC. Translating it yields CSARVRDSYEQYV.

Many counts were recorded for this clonotype. V is TRBV29-1 and J is TRBJ2-1, with D hard to call. Germline V CDR1 and CDR2: SQVTM, ANQGSEA. With 1 base removed from V and 9 bases from J, the gap between germline ends came to 7 bases. The CDR3 consists of 11 residues. CDR3 residues: CSVEAWGEQFF. DNA for the CDR3: TGCAGCGTTGAAGCTTGGGGTGAGCAGTTCTTC.

The chain has TRBV11-3 and TRBJ2-7; 10 bases are shared with TRBD1. In germline, CDR1 is SGHNT, CDR2 YENEEA. Trimming took 5 bases from V and 5 from J; bases not matched to a gene: 9. The CDR3 sequence is 15 residues long. The CDR3 here is CASSPSTGGWNEQYF. The CDR3 coding sequence is TGTGCCAGCAGCCCGTCGACAGGGGGCTGGAACGAGCAGTACTTC.

The J gene is TRBJ2-7, the V gene TRBV5-5, with 7 nucleotides matching TRBD2. This CDR3 spans 13 amino acids. The V gene's germline CDR1 is SGHKS and CDR2 YYEKEE (reference sequence). With 7 bases clipped from V and 2 bases from J, the junction kept 6 bases outside the gene matches. CDR3 nucleotides: TGTGCCAGCCAATCTAGCGGACCCTACGAGCAGTACTTC. Amino acid sequence: CASQSSGPYEQYF.

There are many counts of this clonotype. The chain joins TRBV2 to TRBJ2-7, with D unclear. The CDR3 spans 12 residues. CDR1 is SNHLY, CDR2 FYNNEI, per germline. Trimming removed 6 bases from V and 3 bases from J, with 9 bases in between. The CDR3 region is CASRETDYEQYF. For the CDR3, the DNA is TGTGCCAGCAGGGAGACGGACTACGAGCAGTACTTC.

The chain has TRBV30 and TRBJ1-1; 8 bases line up with TRBD1. Germline V gene lookup returns CDR1 GTSNPN and CDR2 SVGIG (reference sequence). V was clipped by 3 bases and J by 5 bases; unmatched bases: 8. This CDR3 has 14 amino acids. CDR3 amino acids: CAWRNGQGLTEAFF. CDR3 nucleotide sequence: TGTGCCTGGAGGAATGGACAGGGCTTGACTGAAGCTTTCTTT.

Many counts were recorded for this clonotype. The chain couples TRBV5-1 to TRBJ2-2; possibly TRBD1 for D (6 bases). With 4 bases removed from V and 2 bases from J, the gap between germline ends came to 9 bases. Germline loops: CDR1 SGHRS, CDR2 YFSETQ. This CDR3 comprises 14 residues. The CDR3 nucleotides are TGCGCCAGCAGCACAGGGTTCAACACCGGGGAGCTGTTTTTT. This encodes CASSTGFNTGELFF.

A few counts support this clonotype. J is TRBJ1-5 and V is TRBV12-3 or TRBV12-4; 7 nucleotides line up with TRBD1. CDR3 size: 13 residues. V dropped 6 bases and J dropped 6; count of bases not matched to a gene: 5. CDR3 region: CASRTGFSQPQHF. CDR3 coding DNA: TGTGCCAGCAGGACAGGGTTTAGTCAGCCCCAGCATTTT.

The V and J genes are TRBV4-1 and TRBJ2-7; 7 bases line up with TRBD2. Germline V gives CDR1 MGHRA, CDR2 YSYEKL. With V trimmed by 0 bases and J by 4 bases, 6 bases remained unmatched. This CDR3 has 15 residues. In DNA form, the CDR3 reads TGCGCCAGCAGCCAAGAAGGCCCTAGCGGTTACGAGCAGTACGTC. Its protein product is CASSQEGPSGYEQYV.

The V gene is TRBV20-1, the J gene TRBJ2-1; 9 nucleotides line up with TRBD2. Germline V lookup: CDR1 DFQATT, CDR2 SNEGSKA (reference sequence). Losses at the gene ends were 2 bases for V and 2 bases for J; bases not matched to a gene: 7. The CDR3 spans 16 residues. DNA of the CDR3: TGCAGTGCTAGAATCTTTAGCGGGAGCACCTACAATGAGCAGTTCTTC. Translating gives CSARIFSGSTYNEQFF.

This clonotype has ten or more counts. A read error may account for a junction end that differs from germline. The CDR3 protein is CTSSPGNTGELFF. DNA of the CDR3: TGTACCAGTAGTCCCGGGAACACCGGGGAGCTGTTTTTT. The rearrangement joins TRBV2 to TRBJ2-2, with unresolved D. The CDR3 totals 13 residues. CDR1 is SNHLY and CDR2 is FYNNEI in the germline V gene.

This clonotype was detected only once. This could be a read error, since a much larger clone is one nucleotide away. V and J are TRBV27 and TRBJ1-3, with D possibly TRBD1 on 5 matching bases. The CDR3 runs to 16 residues. From germline, CDR1 is MNHEY and CDR2 SMNVEV (reference sequence). Trimming left V 6 bases short and J 0 bases short, with 15 bases between. The CDR3 bases are TGTGCCAGCAGCACCCTGACGGGACGCTCTGGAAACACCATATATTTT. Its translation is CASSTLTGRSGNTIYF.

Only a few counts were recorded for this clonotype. This sequence joins TRBV20-1 and TRBJ1-1; D unclear. The CDR3 sequence is 10 residues long. The germline gives CDR1 DFQATT, CDR2 SNEGSKA (reference sequence). Trimming removed 6 bases from V and 4 bases from J, with 6 bases in between. The CDR3 region is CSAQATEAFF. CDR3 DNA: TGCAGTGCCCAGGCCACTGAAGCTTTCTTT.

Turning to this clonotype: One junction end does not reproduce the germline sequence, and a read error may be involved. The chain links TRBV24-1 to TRBJ2-5; 11 nucleotides align to TRBD2. CDR1 and CDR2 (germline): KGHDR, SFDVKD. The CDR3 has 17 amino acids. CDR3 amino acids: CATSDFLAGGPVETRYF. The CDR3 nucleotides read TGTGCCACCAGTGATTTCCTAGCGGGAGGCCCGGTAGAGACCCGGTACTTC.